The rows below give T cell receptor beta chains drawn from one sample of a study of cytomegalovirus exposure and HLA in healthy donors. The table came from immunoSEQ multiplex PCR; TCRdb's copy has only in-frame clones and leaves some out. This table holds some 200,000 clones, around 75% found once. Sequencing used PBMCs. These receptors all stem from a woman aged 25 to 39 in good health and CMV-seronegative. Both conserved end residues are part of each CDR3. The D gene is left open where the match is weak. Size is omitted from some rows. Given values are once, few, many or a class for expanded clones.

CDR3: CASSLTGGYNEQFF; DNA: TGTGCCAGCAGCTTAACGGGAGGGTACAATGAGCAGTTCTTC; V: TRBV7-3; size: NA; J: TRBJ2-1; D: TRBD2
CDR3: CASSYSWTQNTEAFF; DNA: TGTGCCAGCAGTTACTCGTGGACACAGAACACTGAAGCTTTCTTT; V: TRBV6-5; size: NA; J: TRBJ1-1; D: NA
CDR3: CSAEERYEAFF; DNA: TGCAGTGCAGAGGAAAGATATGAAGCTTTCTTT; V: TRBV20-1; size: NA; J: TRBJ1-1; D: NA
CDR3: CASRPWDISNSPLHF; DNA: TGTGCCAGCAGACCCTGGGACATTTCAAATTCACCCCTCCACTTT; V: TRBV2; size: NA; J: TRBJ1-6; D: NA
CDR3: CASSLGVDNQPQHF; DNA: TGTGCCAGCAGCTTAGGAGTAGACAATCAGCCCCAGCATTTT; V: TRBV7-8; size: NA; J: TRBJ1-5; D: NA
CDR3: CASSRDREANEQFF; DNA: TGCGCCAGCAGCCGGGACAGAGAAGCCAATGAGCAGTTCTTC; V: TRBV4-1; size: NA; J: TRBJ2-1; D: TRBD1
CDR3: CASSVQGPLTF; DNA: TGTGCCAGCAGTGTCCAGGGCCCTCTGACCTTC; V: TRBV28; size: NA; J: TRBJ1-2; D: NA
CDR3: CASSLRDSVTYYNEQFF; DNA: TGTGCCAGCAGCTTAAGGGATAGCGTAACCTACTACAATGAGCAGTTCTTC; V: TRBV7-2; size: NA; J: TRBJ2-1; D: NA
CDR3: CATSRDRGEYEQYF; DNA: TGTGCCACCAGCAGAGACAGGGGGGAATACGAGCAGTACTTC; V: TRBV15; size: NA; J: TRBJ2-7; D: NA
CDR3: CASSFRQAYEQYF; DNA: TGTGCCAGCAGCTTTAGACAGGCCTACGAGCAGTACTTC; V: TRBV5-6; size: NA; J: TRBJ2-7; D: NA
CDR3: CASSPWLAGELFF; DNA: TGTGCCAGTAGCCCCTGGTTAGCGGGGGAGCTGTTTTTT; V: TRBV19; size: NA; J: TRBJ2-2; D: NA
CDR3: CASSLGRVSATNEKLFF; DNA: TGCGCCAGCAGCTTGGGGAGAGTCTCTGCAACTAATGAAAAACTGTTTTTT; V: TRBV5-1; size: few; J: TRBJ1-4; D: NA
CDR3: CSAGGRNQLREQYF; DNA: TGCAGCGCTGGAGGACGGAACCAGCTACGAGAGCAGTACTTC; V: TRBV29-1; size: NA; J: TRBJ2-7; D: NA
CDR3: CASSTQQGSGAYGYTF; DNA: TGTGCCAGCAGTACCCAACAGGGTTCCGGCGCCTATGGCTACACCTTC; V: TRBV6-6; size: NA; J: TRBJ1-2; D: NA
CDR3: CASGLVLGRNTEAFF; DNA: TGTGCTAGTGGTTTGGTACTTGGGAGGAACACTGAAGCTTTCTTT; V: TRBV12-5; size: NA; J: TRBJ1-1; D: NA
CDR3: CASSSPSTDTQYF; DNA: TGCGCCAGCAGCTCCCCTAGCACAGATACGCAGTATTTT; V: TRBV5-1; size: NA; J: TRBJ2-3; D: NA
CDR3: CASRISGGEETQYF; DNA: TGTGCCAGCAGGATTAGCGGGGGGGAAGAGACCCAGTACTTC; V: TRBV6-1; size: NA; J: TRBJ2-5; D: TRBD2
CDR3: CASSWLGTGSYGYTF; DNA: TGTGCCAGCAGCTGGCTTGGGACAGGGAGCTATGGCTACACCTTC; V: TRBV27; size: NA; J: TRBJ1-2; D: TRBD1
CDR3: CASSQDPGLAGRNSYEQYF; DNA: TGCGCCAGCAGCCAAGATCCCGGACTAGCGGGAAGAAATTCCTACGAGCAGTACTTC; V: TRBV4-1; size: NA; J: TRBJ2-7; D: TRBD2
CDR3: CASSIRGIENEKLFF; DNA: TGTGCCAGTAGTATAAGAGGGATTGAAAATGAAAAACTGTTTTTT; V: TRBV19; size: few; J: TRBJ1-4; D: NA
CDR3: CASSRTVGQPQHF; DNA: TGTGCCAGCAGCAGGACAGTGGGGCAGCCCCAGCATTTT; V: TRBV27; size: NA; J: TRBJ1-5; D: NA
CDR3: CASSLGQDTEAFF; DNA: TGCGCCAGCAGCTTGGGGCAGGACACTGAAGCTTTCTTT; V: TRBV5-1; size: NA; J: TRBJ1-1; D: NA
CDR3: CASSAPAGAYEQYF; DNA: TGTGCCAGCAGCGCCCCGGCGGGAGCCTACGAGCAGTACTTC; V: TRBV5-5; size: NA; J: TRBJ2-7; D: TRBD2
CDR3: CASSQAAGRGGELFF; DNA: TGCGCCAGCAGCCAAGCGGCAGGGAGGGGCGGGGAGCTGTTTTTT; V: TRBV4-1; size: NA; J: TRBJ2-2; D: TRBD2
CDR3: CASSVGTSGRARTDTQYF; DNA: TGTGCCAGCAGCGTTGGGACTAGCGGGAGGGCCAGGACAGATACGCAGTATTTT; V: TRBV9; size: NA; J: TRBJ2-3; D: TRBD2
CDR3: CASSTGTGRSDYGYTF; DNA: TGTGCCAGCTCAACCGGGACAGGCCGATCTGACTATGGCTACACCTTC; V: TRBV18; size: NA; J: TRBJ1-2; D: TRBD1
CDR3: CASSTLQGAEFFNEQYF; DNA: TGTGCCAGCAGTACCCTTCAGGGGGCCGAGTTTTTCAACGAGCAGTACTTC; V: TRBV27; size: NA; J: TRBJ2-7; D: TRBD1
CDR3: CASSDHLGGYGYTF; DNA: TGTGCCAGCAGTGACCACCTCGGAGGGTATGGCTACACCTTC; V: TRBV6-5; size: NA; J: TRBJ1-2; D: NA
CDR3: CASSPGGGNTIYF; DNA: TGCGCCAGCAGCCCCGGGGGTGGAAACACCATATATTTT; V: TRBV5-1; size: NA; J: TRBJ1-3; D: NA
CDR3: CASRLVQGITEAFF; DNA: TGTGCCAGCAGACTCGTCCAGGGTATCACTGAAGCTTTCTTT; V: TRBV6-1; size: NA; J: TRBJ1-1; D: NA
CDR3: CATSRTRDRAHGYTF; DNA: TGTGCCACCAGCAGAACTCGGGACAGGGCGCATGGCTACACCTTC; V: TRBV15; size: few; J: TRBJ1-2; D: TRBD1
CDR3: CASMSRDRRTEAFF; DNA: TGTGCCAGCATGAGTCGGGACAGGAGGACTGAAGCTTTCTTT; V: TRBV6-1; size: few; J: TRBJ1-1; D: TRBD1
CDR3: CATTPYGVPNDGYTF; DNA: TGTGCCACCACTCCTTACGGGGTCCCAAACGATGGCTACACCTTC; V: TRBV19; size: NA; J: TRBJ1-2; D: NA
CDR3: CASSVGLRTVTNEKLFF; DNA: TGTGCCAGCAGCGTAGGCCTTCGGACAGTAACTAATGAAAAACTGTTTTTT; V: TRBV11-2; size: NA; J: TRBJ1-4; D: NA
CDR3: CASSLGSATNEKLFF; DNA: TGCGCCAGCAGCTTGGGGTCGGCAACTAATGAAAAACTGTTTTTT; V: TRBV5-1; size: NA; J: TRBJ1-4; D: NA
CDR3: CASSLSGGAYEQYF; DNA: TGTGCCAGCAGCTTGAGCGGGGGGGCCTACGAGCAGTACTTC; V: TRBV7-2; size: few; J: TRBJ2-7; D: TRBD2
CDR3: CASSLGRAEDEKLFF; DNA: TGTGCCAGCAGCTTGGGCAGGGCTGAAGACGAAAAACTGTTTTTT; V: TRBV7-8; size: NA; J: TRBJ1-4; D: NA
CDR3: CASSEALRGVYGYTF; DNA: TGTGCCAGCAGTGAAGCGCTTCGGGGGGTCTATGGCTACACCTTC; V: TRBV6-1; size: NA; J: TRBJ1-2; D: NA
CDR3: CASSPQGRVTNTEAFF; DNA: TGTGCCAGCAGCCCCCAAGGGAGGGTGACGAACACTGAAGCTTTCTTT; V: TRBV7-2; size: NA; J: TRBJ1-1; D: NA
CDR3: CASSRTSGRAAEQFF; DNA: TGTGCCAGCAGTCGGACTAGCGGGAGGGCCGCTGAGCAGTTCTTC; V: TRBV27; size: NA; J: TRBJ2-1; D: TRBD2
CDR3: CASSLGVGGSYEQYF; DNA: TGTGCCAGCAGCTTAGGGGTTGGAGGCTCCTACGAGCAGTACTTC; V: TRBV9; size: once; J: TRBJ2-7; D: NA
CDR3: CASSRLGQGSPLHF; DNA: TGTGCCAGCAGCCGCTTGGGTCAGGGCTCACCCCTCCACTTT; V: TRBV7-2; size: NA; J: TRBJ1-6; D: NA
CDR3: CASSLTGGRRYGYTF; DNA: TGTGCCAGCAGCTTAACAGGGGGCCGGCGTTATGGCTACACCTTC; V: TRBV7-2; size: NA; J: TRBJ1-2; D: TRBD1
CDR3: CSVEGGQETSGRLF; DNA: TGCAGCGTTGAAGGAGGACAGGAGACTAGCGGGAGGCTCTTC; V: TRBV29-1; size: NA; J: TRBJ2-1; D: TRBD2
CDR3: CATSSNTPGLEQFF; DNA: TGTGCCACCAGCAGCAACACGCCGGGACTTGAGCAGTTCTTC; V: TRBV15; size: NA; J: TRBJ2-1; D: NA
CDR3: CASSLPSAGGKNTEAFF; DNA: TGTGCCAGCAGCTTACCATCCGCGGGGGGCAAGAACACTGAAGCTTTCTTT; V: TRBV7-9; size: NA; J: TRBJ1-1; D: NA
CDR3: CSARGGGEAFF; DNA: TGCAGTGCTAGAGGAGGGGGTGAAGCTTTCTTT; V: TRBV20-1; size: NA; J: TRBJ1-1; D: NA
CDR3: CASRLALAGGETQYF; DNA: TGTGCCAGCAGATTGGCCCTAGCGGGGGGTGAGACCCAGTACTTC; V: TRBV5-8; size: NA; J: TRBJ2-5; D: TRBD2
CDR3: CAWSVASGFYEQYF; DNA: TGTGCCTGGAGTGTGGCTAGCGGGTTCTACGAGCAGTACTTC; V: TRBV30; size: few; J: TRBJ2-7; D: TRBD2
CDR3: CASSLDRYQPQHF; DNA: TGTGCCAGCAGTTTGGACAGGTATCAGCCCCAGCATTTT; V: TRBV27; size: NA; J: TRBJ1-5; D: TRBD1
CDR3: CASSLEGQGIYGYTF; DNA: TGTGCCAGCAGCTTAGAGGGACAGGGGATCTATGGCTACACCTTC; V: TRBV11-2; size: NA; J: TRBJ1-2; D: TRBD1
CDR3: CASSQVLGVLAGGEGEQYF; DNA: TGCGCCAGCAGCCAAGTACTAGGAGTACTAGCGGGAGGGGAGGGCGAGCAGTACTTC; V: TRBV4-1; size: NA; J: TRBJ2-7; D: TRBD2
CDR3: CASSLDSYEQYF; DNA: TGTGCCAGCAGTTTGGACAGCTACGAGCAGTACTTC; V: TRBV28; size: NA; J: TRBJ2-7; D: NA